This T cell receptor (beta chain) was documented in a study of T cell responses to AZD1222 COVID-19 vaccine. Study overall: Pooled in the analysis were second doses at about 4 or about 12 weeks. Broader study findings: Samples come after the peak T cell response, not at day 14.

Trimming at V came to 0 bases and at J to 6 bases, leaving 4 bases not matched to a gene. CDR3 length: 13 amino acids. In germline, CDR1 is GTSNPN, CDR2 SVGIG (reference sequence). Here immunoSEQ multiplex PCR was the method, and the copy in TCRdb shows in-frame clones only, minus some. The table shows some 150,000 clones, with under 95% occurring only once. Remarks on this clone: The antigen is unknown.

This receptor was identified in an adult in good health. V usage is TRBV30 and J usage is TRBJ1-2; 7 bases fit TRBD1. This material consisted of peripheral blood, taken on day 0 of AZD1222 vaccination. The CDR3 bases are TGTGCCTGGAGTGTACAGGGGAATGATGGCTACACCTTC. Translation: CAWSVQGNDGYTF.